A selection of T cell receptor beta chains follows, all from one sample in a study of blood T cell repertoires in COVID-19. Assay: immunoSEQ multiplex PCR; the TCRdb copy retains only in-frame clones and omits some. The repertoire includes roughly 150,000 clones, 88% of them detected once, and about 2.5% sits in the top ten. The sequenced sample consisted of peripheral blood. These receptors were collected from a woman in her seventies with acute or convalescent COVID-19. CDR3s include the opening cysteine and the closing phenylalanine or tryptophan. D genes are given only for firm matches. The size of a clone is reported for some rows only, either as once, few or many, or as a class for expanded clones.

clone_size	v_call	j_call	d_call	cdr3_nt	cdr3_aa
NA	TRBV19	TRBJ2-2	NA	TGTGCCAGTAGTGTGCAGTTAAACACCGGGGAGCTGTTTTTT	CASSVQLNTGELFF
NA	TRBV19	TRBJ1-5	NA	TGTGCCAGTAGTCCCTGGGAAGGGGCAATGGCCAATCAGCCCCAGCATTTT	CASSPWEGAMANQPQHF
once	TRBV6-5	TRBJ1-6	NA	TGTGCCAGCAGTTATGACCCTAGCTCGGATTCACCCCTCCACTTT	CASSYDPSSDSPLHF
NA	TRBV6-6	TRBJ1-2	NA	TGTGCCAGCAGTTACCCGGCTGGGGGCGACTATGGCTACACCTTC	CASSYPAGGDYGYTF
NA	TRBV14	TRBJ2-2	TRBD2	TGTGCCAGCAGCCACTCAGCGGGGGGCCAAGCGAACACCGGGGAGCTGTTTTTT	CASSHSAGGQANTGELFF
few	TRBV27	TRBJ1-4	NA	TGTGCCAGCAGTTTCGGAGAGGGGAGGGCAACTAATGAAAAACTGTTTTTT	CASSFGEGRATNEKLFF
NA	TRBV12-3/TRBV12-4	TRBJ1-5	TRBD1	TGTGCCAGCAGCAGGGGGTTTCAGCCCCAGCATTTT	CASSRGFQPQHF
NA	TRBV7-9	TRBJ2-7	NA	TGTGCCAGCAGGGACAGCCCCTACGAGCAGTACTTC	CASRDSPYEQYF
NA	TRBV27	TRBJ2-5	NA	TGTGCCAGCAGTTTTGAGGGCGTAGAGACCCAGTACTTC	CASSFEGVETQYF
NA	TRBV5-1	TRBJ2-3	NA	TGCGCCAGCTTCTTCTGGCTAGCGAATGCCACAGATACGCAGTATTTT	CASFFWLANATDTQYF
NA	TRBV6-2/TRBV6-3	TRBJ1-4	TRBD1	TGTGCCAGCAGTTCCCTCCGGACAGGGTGGAAGAGAATGTTTTTT	CASSSLRTGWKRMFF
NA	TRBV18	TRBJ1-1	TRBD1	TGTGCCAGCTCAAGGGACAGCATGAACACTGAAGCTTTCTTT	CASSRDSMNTEAFF
NA	TRBV6-4	TRBJ1-5	NA	TGTGCCAGCACCCGACAGTCTGATCAGCCCCAGCATTTT	CASTRQSDQPQHF
NA	TRBV6-2/TRBV6-3	TRBJ2-7	TRBD1	TGTGCCAGCAGTAAGGACAGGGTCCACGAGCAGTACTTC	CASSKDRVHEQYF
NA	TRBV2	TRBJ1-1	NA	TGTGCCAGTTTGACAGGAATGAACACTGAAGCTTTCTTT	CASLTGMNTEAFF
NA	TRBV18	TRBJ2-5	TRBD2	TGTGCCAGCTCACCTGTACTAGCGGGGGCGAAGGAGACCCAGTACTTC	CASSPVLAGAKETQYF
NA	TRBV12-3/TRBV12-4	TRBJ2-5	TRBD1	TGTGCCAGCAGTGGACAGGTGGGAGAGACCCAGTACTTC	CASSGQVGETQYF
NA	TRBV7-2	TRBJ1-5	NA	TGTGCCAGCAGCTCCGAGGTGGGGCAGGGTAATCAGCCCCAGCATTTT	CASSSEVGQGNQPQHF
NA	TRBV5-4	TRBJ2-2	NA	TGTGCCAGCAGCTTGCCAGGCTCGAACACCGGGGAGCTGTTTTTT	CASSLPGSNTGELFF
NA	TRBV7-2	TRBJ2-1	NA	TGTGCCAGCAACATATTGGGGGCTCGAAATGAGCAGTTCTTC	CASNILGARNEQFF
NA	TRBV6-5	TRBJ1-2	NA	TGTGCCAGTAGACTGGGGGGTCGGAACTATGGCTACACCTTC	CASRLGGRNYGYTF
NA	TRBV20-1	TRBJ1-5	NA	TGCAGTGCTAGTGACTTATATCAGCCCCAGCATTTT	CSASDLYQPQHF
NA	TRBV7-2	TRBJ1-2	NA	TGTGCCAGCAATGAACAGGGCGTTGGGAACTATGGCTACACCTTC	CASNEQGVGNYGYTF
NA	TRBV28	TRBJ2-1	TRBD2	TGTGCCAGCAAACGGGGGGGCCACGATGAGCAGTTCTTC	CASKRGGHDEQFF
few	TRBV19	TRBJ1-5	NA	TGTGCCAGTAGTATAGAGTCCGGGAAAGGCAATCAGCCCCAGCATTTT	CASSIESGKGNQPQHF
NA	TRBV6-2/TRBV6-3	TRBJ2-1	NA	TGTGCCAGCAGTTCCACGATAGGAGGGTCCAATGAGCAGTTCTTC	CASSSTIGGSNEQFF
NA	TRBV7-9	TRBJ2-2	NA	TGTGCCAGCACTGTCGGACAGATTAACACCGGGGAGCTGTTTTTT	CASTVGQINTGELFF
NA	TRBV12-3/TRBV12-4	TRBJ1-5	NA	TGTGCCAGCAGCCAGGGTGGTCAGCCCCAGCATTTT	CASSQGGQPQHF
NA	TRBV5-6	TRBJ1-5	NA	TGTGCCAGCAGCTCCCGGGGGGGCAGGCCTTTGGGCAATCAGCCCCAGCATTTT	CASSSRGGRPLGNQPQHF
few	TRBV28	TRBJ2-3	NA	TGTGCCAGCAGTTTTGATGGGTTGGGGCGGGATACGCAGTATTTT	CASSFDGLGRDTQYF
NA	TRBV11-1	TRBJ1-2	NA	TGTGCCAGCAGCGACCCGGGGACACCAAATCCGATCGGCTACACCTTC	CASSDPGTPNPIGYTF
NA	TRBV19	TRBJ2-3	TRBD1	TGTGCCAGTAGCCGACAGGGGGCCGGCACAGATACGCAGTATTTT	CASSRQGAGTDTQYF
NA	TRBV3-1/TRBV3-2	TRBJ1-2	TRBD1	TGTGCCAGCAGCCACGGACAGGGCTATGGCTACACCTTC	CASSHGQGYGYTF
NA	TRBV15	TRBJ2-2	TRBD1	TGTGCCACCAGCATATCCGGGACAGGGGGCGATAAACAGAACACCGGGGAGCTGTTTTTT	CATSISGTGGDKQNTGELFF
NA	TRBV14	TRBJ1-2	NA	TGTGCCAGCAGCCAAGGAACTGGAGGAAACTATGGCTACACCTTC	CASSQGTGGNYGYTF
NA	TRBV11-3	TRBJ1-1	TRBD1	TGTGCCAGCAGCTCCCAACAGGGGGCTGAAGCTTTCTTT	CASSSQQGAEAFF
once	TRBV3-1/TRBV3-2	TRBJ1-2	TRBD1	TGTGCCAGCAGCCAAGATCTCGGCTCAACAGGGGTGTATGGCTACACCTTC	CASSQDLGSTGVYGYTF
NA	TRBV7-3	TRBJ2-1	TRBD2	TGTGCCAGCAGCTCCTCGTCTAGCGGGTTACACAATGAGCAGTTCTTC	CASSSSSSGLHNEQFF
NA	TRBV19	TRBJ1-1	NA	TGTGCCAGTAGTAGGCAGGGGTTCACTGAAGCTTTCTTT	CASSRQGFTEAFF
NA	TRBV6-2/TRBV6-3	TRBJ1-1	NA	TGTGCCAGCAGTTACCAGGGGATTAACCCGGGGTACACTGAAGCTTTCTTT	CASSYQGINPGYTEAFF
NA	TRBV29-1	TRBJ1-1	NA	TGCAGCGTAGCGAACACTGAAGCTTTCTTT	CSVANTEAFF
NA	TRBV9	TRBJ2-2	NA	TGTGCCAGCAGCTATCGGACTTTGGATAACACCGGGGAGCTGTTTTTT	CASSYRTLDNTGELFF
NA	TRBV19	TRBJ2-1	NA	TGTGCCAGTAGTATAGAAGCCCCGGGGGGCCCCTACAATGAGCAGTTCTTC	CASSIEAPGGPYNEQFF
NA	TRBV20-1	TRBJ1-2	NA	TGCAGTGCTAGAGTCCGGAGGGGTAACACCTTC	CSARVRRGNTF
NA	TRBV29-1	TRBJ1-1	NA	TGCAGCGTTCTCCGGGGGGAAACTGAAGCTTTCTTT	CSVLRGETEAFF
NA	TRBV6-5	TRBJ1-5	TRBD1	TGTGCCAGCAGACAGGGGGATCAGCCCCAGCATTTT	CASRQGDQPQHF
NA	TRBV7-2	TRBJ2-2	TRBD1	TGTGCCAGCAGCAAAAACCGACAGGGGATCGGGGAGCTGTTTTTT	CASSKNRQGIGELFF
once	TRBV19	TRBJ1-2	NA	TGTGCCAGTAGTATAGTCGCAGGGGACATCTATGGCTACACCTTC	CASSIVAGDIYGYTF
NA	TRBV9	TRBJ2-1	TRBD2	TGTGCCAGCAGCAGCGGGGGAAACTCCTACAATGAGCAGTTCTTC	CASSSGGNSYNEQFF
NA	TRBV14	TRBJ2-5	NA	TGTGCCAGCAGCCAATTTTCGGTTCGAGAGACCCAGTACTTC	CASSQFSVRETQYF
NA	TRBV5-6	TRBJ2-4	TRBD2	TGTGCCAGCAGCTTGGGAGGGACTAGCGGCCTCAAAAACATTCAGTACTTC	CASSLGGTSGLKNIQYF
NA	TRBV11-1	TRBJ1-1	NA	TGTGCCAGCAGCTTATCGGGGATTAACACTGAAGCTTTCTTT	CASSLSGINTEAFF
NA	TRBV19	TRBJ1-2	NA	TGTGCCAGTAGTATAGGGGACAAAAACTATGGCTACACCTTC	CASSIGDKNYGYTF
NA	TRBV27	TRBJ1-1	NA	TGTGCCAGCAGTCCTTATAGGAACACTGAAGCTTTCTTT	CASSPYRNTEAFF
NA	TRBV4-3	TRBJ2-2	TRBD1	TGCGCCAGCAGCCAGGAACCGGGACAGGGTTTCACCGGGGAGCTGTTTTTT	CASSQEPGQGFTGELFF
NA	TRBV4-3	TRBJ1-1	TRBD1	TGCGCCAGCACCAGCGGCGGGCACAGGGGGCGGAAAACCAACACTGAAGCTTTCTTT	CASTSGGHRGRKTNTEAFF
once	TRBV6-6	TRBJ1-2	TRBD1	TGTGCCAGCAGTCAACGACAGGGAAAAGATAGCGTGCGAGGCTACACCTTC	CASSQRQGKDSVRGYTF